This T cell receptor (beta chain) came from a study of T-cell memory formation after mild COVID-19. Whole-study context: Among the donors, TCR clusters were largely specific to each donor.

Note on this clonotype: Its antigen is currently unknown.

Study outcomes and limitations: In pre-infection memory, a portion of responding clones appeared, which suggested that cross-reactive memory joined.

With V trimmed by 4 bases and J by 5 bases, 6 bases remained unmatched. Germline loops: CDR1 SGHRS, CDR2 YFSETQ. The length of the CDR3 is 14 residues. The TCR alpha and TCR beta cDNA libraries, bearing sample barcodes and UMIs, were generated by 5'RACE using constant-segment primers. In TCRdb, the 5' RACE reads were re-called with MiXCR into one record per CDR3 protein. The sample lists approximately 260,000 distinct CDR3 sequences, approximately 15% seen once, with around a fifth in the top ten. The J gene is TRBJ2-5, the V gene TRBV5-1; 9 bases fit TRBD1. This sequence originates from a man younger than 30 who had mild COVID-19 (a few samples of this study predate the infection). Cell type and time point are not known. The sample was PBMCs or a T cell subset sorted from them (not recorded which). CDR3 protein: CASSGTGPGETQYF. In DNA form, the CDR3 reads TGCGCCAGCAGCGGGACAGGGCCCGGGGAGACCCAGTACTTC.